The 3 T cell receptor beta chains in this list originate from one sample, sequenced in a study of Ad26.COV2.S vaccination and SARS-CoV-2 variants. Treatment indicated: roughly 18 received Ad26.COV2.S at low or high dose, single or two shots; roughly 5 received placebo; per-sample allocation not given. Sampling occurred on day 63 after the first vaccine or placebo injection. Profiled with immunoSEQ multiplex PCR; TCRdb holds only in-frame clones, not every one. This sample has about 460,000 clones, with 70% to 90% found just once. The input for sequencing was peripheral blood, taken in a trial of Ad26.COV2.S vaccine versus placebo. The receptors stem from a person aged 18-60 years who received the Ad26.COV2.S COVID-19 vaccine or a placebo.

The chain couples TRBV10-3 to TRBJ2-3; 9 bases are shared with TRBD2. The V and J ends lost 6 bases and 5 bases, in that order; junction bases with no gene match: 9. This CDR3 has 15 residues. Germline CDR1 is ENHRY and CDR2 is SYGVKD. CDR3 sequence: CAIRASGKGVDTQYF. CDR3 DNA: TGTGCCATCAGGGCTAGCGGGAAGGGCGTAGATACGCAGTATTTT.

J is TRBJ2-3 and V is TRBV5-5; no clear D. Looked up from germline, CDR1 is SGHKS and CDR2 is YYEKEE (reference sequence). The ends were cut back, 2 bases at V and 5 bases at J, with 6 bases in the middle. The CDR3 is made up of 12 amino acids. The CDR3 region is CASSLEEDTQYF. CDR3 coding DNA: TGTGCCAGCAGCTTAGAGGAAGATACGCAGTATTTT.

CDR3 in amino acids: CATSSNRVVGETQYF. The CDR3 DNA sequence: TGTGCCACCAGCAGTAACAGGGTAGTTGGGGAGACCCAGTACTTC. The rearrangement joins TRBV15 to TRBJ2-5; D possibly corresponds to TRBD1 (6 bases). This CDR3 spans 15 amino acids. Trimming pared 3 bases from V and 5 bases from J, leaving 16 bases between. In germline, CDR1 is LNHNV, CDR2 YYDKDF (reference sequence).